The entry below describes one T cell receptor beta chain. As yet, its antigen is unknown. The CDR3 sequence is 18 residues long. Germline loops: CDR1 MNHNY, CDR2 SVGAGI (reference sequence). J was trimmed by 4 bases and V by 2 bases; bases with no gene match: 16. TCRdb ran MiXCR on the 5' RACE reads and lists one entry per CDR3 protein. Of over 300,000 distinct CDR3 sequences listed, roughly 3.9% are singletons. This entry comes from a study of T cells after yellow fever vaccination. Study-level results: Reappearing after the booster were most of the clones from primary vaccination (less than 97% CD4, around 90% CD8). Researchers report a weaker secondary response that nonetheless peaked faster, day 5 versus 15.

This chain joins TRBV6-6 and TRBJ1-2; TRBD1 agrees at 7 bases. The source is a man between 18 and 29 years old who received the YFV17D yellow fever vaccine. The sample consisted of PBMCs, taken 5 days after the yellow fever booster vaccination. CDR3 region: CASSYTNRGHLTGYGYTF. The DNA for the CDR3 is TGTGCCAGCAGTTACACAAACAGGGGTCACCTGACAGGCTATGGCTACACCTTC.